This paragraph covers one T cell receptor (beta chain) sequence. It lacks a known antigen. A roughly 2.4 ml peripheral blood sample was drawn into PAXgene tubes per donor and stored at -80°C. Without T cell sorting, total RNA was isolated from whole blood using the PAXgene blood miRNA kit on an automated QIAcube. Peripheral blood from monozygotic twin pairs concordant or discordant for inflammatory bowel disease was subjected to deep TCRalpha and TCRbeta repertoire profiling with unique molecular barcoding. Smoking habits were recorded for all twin pairs, with individuals classified as current, former or never smokers. Including the terminal cysteine and phenylalanine, the CDR3 comprises 16 residues. The nucleotide record is missing. The germline V gene sets CDR1 to SGHRS and CDR2 to YFSETQ. This record belongs to a study of monozygotic twins with inflammatory bowel disease (dated by TCRdb to the late 2010s). As for the study more broadly: In total, around 30 monozygotic twin pairs made up the full study: 19 Danish pairs, all IBD-discordant, plus nine German pairs, of which four were IBD-concordant and five were IBD-discordant. Each individual had, on average, about 151 000 unique TCRalpha sequences and 181 000 unique TCRbeta sequences available for analysis. Within discordant pairs, disease-associated traits were sought mainly by comparing IBD patients with their genetically identical healthy co-twins.

What the research found in general, with its limitations: No single strong signal or clonotype linked to IBD turned up in the results, so the idea that one exists was not supported. Compared with healthy twins, IBD patients had fewer clonotypes in common with other individuals, a difference most pronounced in patients showing signs of disease activity. TCRbeta repertoire diversity, by inverse Simpson index, was decreased in IBD patients compared with their healthy co-twins. Repertoire similarity did not differ between concordant and discordant twins, which could be due to limited statistical power. Differing immunosuppressive treatments among patients may have added background noise and inter-individual variability to the repertoires. The analysis was unable to tell different T cell subtypes apart.

Libraries were built with 5' RACE. Each TCR library was prepared from about 3.5 ug of total RNA. For each sample, cDNA was synthesized in eight separate reactions using SMARTScribe reverse transcriptase. During cDNA synthesis, template switching introduced unique molecular identifiers that contained a 6-nucleotide sample barcode. TCRalpha and TCRbeta cDNA was amplified by two nested PCRs of roughly 16 and 10 cycles, with bead purification after each PCR. Before amplification, cDNA was treated with uracil DNA-glycosylase and purified using the QIAquick PCR purification kit. The second PCR added Illumina TruSeq-compatible adapters along with sample-specific barcodes. TapeStation and Qubit were used to check library quality and concentration, and 4.5 to 6 ng of each library was pooled. Pooled libraries were sequenced on an Illumina HiSeq2500 single-index Rapid Run with 2 x 100 bp reads and custom sequencing primers. The study's processing was this. UMI-based consensus assembly with MiGEC version 1.2.6 was used to correct PCR and sequencing errors. MiXCR version 2.1.1 handled V(D)J alignment, clonotype assembly and CDR3 extraction. To normalise gene usage, clonotype sharing and MAIT/NKT TCR abundance, the analysis used the top 1000, 10 000 and 20 000 clonotypes per sample. Diversity was computed as the inverse Simpson index with the vegan R package after downsampling to 27 000 UMIs. Statistical testing used paired Mann-Whitney U tests on the discordant twin pairs and applied Benjamini-Hochberg correction for multiple testing. The reads, reprocessed by TCRdb, yield one row per CDR3 protein sequence and no DNA. Here the V and J calls rest on TCRdb's processing, not on the authors' analysis. The data table for this sample lists about 210,000 distinct CDR3 sequences. Jointly, the top ten make up less than 2% of the sample.

Sequenced: blood. The chain is made from TRBV5-1 and TRBJ2-1; TCRdb names TRBD1, which stays unverified in the absence of DNA. This clonotype was obtained from a human donor with ulcerative colitis or Crohn's disease, or a healthy co-twin of an affected twin (not recorded which). Here the CDR3 is given as CASRRGGLSSYNEQFF. The full variable domain, with segments outside the CDR3 supplied by the reference TRBV5-1 and TRBJ2-1 proteins, appears as KAGVTQTPRYLIKTRGQQVTLSCSPISGHRSVSWYQQTPGQGLQFLFEYFSETQRNKGNFPGRFSGRQFSNSRSEMNVSTLELGDSALYLCASRRGGLSSYNEQFFGPGTRLTVL.